Sequencing of this T cell receptor beta chain was carried out in a study of cytomegalovirus exposure and HLA in healthy donors. Although they were nominally healthy when sampled, donors likely had unrecorded immune exposures. CDR3 size: 14 residues. Germline CDR1 MNHEY, CDR2 SVGAGI. Trimming shortened V by 4 bases and J by 5 bases, and 13 bases separated the two germline ends. 13 Jbeta primers and 60 Vbeta primers were used for the PCR. Sequencing used immunoSEQ multiplex PCR; TCRdb keeps in-frame clones, though not all of them. The sample has tens of thousands of clones; 81% are singletons. The clonotype was recovered from a human donor in good health. This chain uses TRBV6-5 with TRBJ2-3, with a possible D match to TRBD2 (5 bases). Sequencing input: PBMCs. The CDR3 DNA reads as TGTGCCAGCAGTTCCTTTAGAGGGCGAGATACGCAGTATTTT. The encoded protein is CASSSFRGRDTQYF.